The source of this T cell receptor beta chain is a study of circulating CD8 cells and anti-PD-1 response in melanoma. Sorting of live CD3+CD8+TCRalphabeta+ cells by PD-1 and/or TIGIT gave four subsets. CDR1 and CDR2 from the germline V gene are SEHNR and FQNEAQ (reference sequence). V lost 5 bases and J lost 0, with 11 bases in between. This CDR3 spans 14 amino acids. The sample holds a few counts of this clonotype. The QIAseq Immune Repertoire TCR panel built the libraries from about 14 ng of total RNA. TCRdb passed the reads through MiXCR, listing each CDR3 protein once. The sample contains some 800 distinct CDR3 sequences, approximately 6.3% of which appear only once.

The source was CD8+ T cells from PBMCs, collected at baseline or after one month of anti-PD-1 therapy (not recorded which). The clonotype originates from a human donor with melanoma. The rearrangement links TRBV7-9 to TRBJ2-7; D call uncertain. CDR3 bases: TGTGCCAGCAGCCCTCCGGCCCGCTCCTACGAGCAGTACTTC. This translates into CASSPPARSYEQYF.